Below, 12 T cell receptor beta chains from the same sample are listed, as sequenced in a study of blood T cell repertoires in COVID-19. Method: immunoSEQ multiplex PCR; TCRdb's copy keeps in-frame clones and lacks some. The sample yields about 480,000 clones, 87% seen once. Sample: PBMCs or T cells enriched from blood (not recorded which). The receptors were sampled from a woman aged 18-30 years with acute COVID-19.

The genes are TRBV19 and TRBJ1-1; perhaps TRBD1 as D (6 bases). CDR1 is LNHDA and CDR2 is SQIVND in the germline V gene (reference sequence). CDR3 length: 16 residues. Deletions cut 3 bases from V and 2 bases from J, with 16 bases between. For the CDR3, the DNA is TGTGCCAGTAGTATCGGGGGGCAGCTTCTCAACACTGAAGCTTTCTTT. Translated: CASSIGGQLLNTEAFF.

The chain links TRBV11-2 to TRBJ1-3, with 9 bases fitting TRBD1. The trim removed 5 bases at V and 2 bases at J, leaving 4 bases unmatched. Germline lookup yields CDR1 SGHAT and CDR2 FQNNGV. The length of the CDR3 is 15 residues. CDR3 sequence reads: CASSTNRGPGNTIYF. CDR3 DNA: TGTGCCAGCAGCACTAACAGGGGGCCTGGAAACACCATATATTTT.

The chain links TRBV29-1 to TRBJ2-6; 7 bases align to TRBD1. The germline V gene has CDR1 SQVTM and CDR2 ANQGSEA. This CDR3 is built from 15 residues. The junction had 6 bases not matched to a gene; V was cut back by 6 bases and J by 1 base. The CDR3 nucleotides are TGCAGCGTCTCTAAGGACAGGTCTGGGGCCAACGTCCTGACTTTC. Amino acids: CSVSKDRSGANVLTF. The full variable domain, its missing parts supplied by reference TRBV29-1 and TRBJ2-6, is SAVISQKPSRDICQRGTSLTIQCQVDSQVTMMFWYRQQPGQSLTLIATANQGSEATYESGFVIDKFPISRPNLTFSTLTVSNMSPEDSSIYLCSVSKDRSGANVLTFGAGSRLTVL.

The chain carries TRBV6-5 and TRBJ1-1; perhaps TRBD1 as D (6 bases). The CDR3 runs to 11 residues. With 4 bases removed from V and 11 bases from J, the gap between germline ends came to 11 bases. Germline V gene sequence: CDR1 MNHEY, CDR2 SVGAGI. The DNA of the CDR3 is TGTGCCAGCAGTTCTAGGGGGTGGGCTTTCTTT. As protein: CASSSRGWAFF.

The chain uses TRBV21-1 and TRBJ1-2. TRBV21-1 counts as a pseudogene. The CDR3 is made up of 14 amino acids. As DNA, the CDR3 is TGTGCCAGCAGCAAAGTTGCGGGGAACTATGGCTACACCTTC. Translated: CASSKVAGNYGYTF.

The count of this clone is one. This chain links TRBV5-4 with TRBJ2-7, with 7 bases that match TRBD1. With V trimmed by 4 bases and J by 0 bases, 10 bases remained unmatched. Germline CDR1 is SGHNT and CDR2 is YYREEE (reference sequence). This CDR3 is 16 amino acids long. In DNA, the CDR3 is TGTGCCAGCAGCCCCAGCTCTCGACAGGGCTCCTACGAGCAGTACTTC. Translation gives CASSPSSRQGSYEQYF.

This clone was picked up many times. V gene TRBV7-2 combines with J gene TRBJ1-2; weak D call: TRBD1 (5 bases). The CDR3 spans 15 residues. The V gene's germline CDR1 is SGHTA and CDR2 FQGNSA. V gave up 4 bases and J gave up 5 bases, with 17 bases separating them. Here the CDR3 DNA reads TGTGCCAGCAGCTATGGTGGCAGCAGGGTTTATGGCTACACCTTC. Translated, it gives CASSYGGSRVYGYTF.

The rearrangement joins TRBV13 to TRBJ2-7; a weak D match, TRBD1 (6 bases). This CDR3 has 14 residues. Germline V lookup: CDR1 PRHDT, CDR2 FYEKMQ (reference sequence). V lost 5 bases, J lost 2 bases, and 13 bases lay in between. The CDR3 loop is CASSPGQGTYEQYF. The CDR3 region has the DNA TGTGCCAGCAGCCCCGGTCAGGGGACCTACGAGCAGTACTTC.

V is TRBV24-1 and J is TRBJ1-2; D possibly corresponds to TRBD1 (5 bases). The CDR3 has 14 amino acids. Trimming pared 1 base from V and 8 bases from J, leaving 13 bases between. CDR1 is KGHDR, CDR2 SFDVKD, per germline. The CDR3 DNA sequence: TGTGCCACCAGTGATTTTAGGGGCACTCAAGGCTACACCTTC. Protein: CATSDFRGTQGYTF.

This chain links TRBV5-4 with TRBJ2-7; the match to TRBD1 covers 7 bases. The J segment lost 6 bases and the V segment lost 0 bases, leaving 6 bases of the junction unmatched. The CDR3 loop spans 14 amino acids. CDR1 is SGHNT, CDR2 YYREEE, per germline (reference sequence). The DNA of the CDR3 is TGTGCCAGCAGCTTGGACAGGGGCAGTAGCGAGCAGTACTTC. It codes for CASSLDRGSSEQYF.

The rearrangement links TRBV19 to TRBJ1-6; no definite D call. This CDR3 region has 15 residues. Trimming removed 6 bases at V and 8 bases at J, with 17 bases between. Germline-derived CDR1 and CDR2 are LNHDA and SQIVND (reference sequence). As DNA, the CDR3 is TGTGCCAGTAGCGCCTACGGGGTGGGTGATTCACCCCTCCACTTT. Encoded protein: CASSAYGVGDSPLHF.

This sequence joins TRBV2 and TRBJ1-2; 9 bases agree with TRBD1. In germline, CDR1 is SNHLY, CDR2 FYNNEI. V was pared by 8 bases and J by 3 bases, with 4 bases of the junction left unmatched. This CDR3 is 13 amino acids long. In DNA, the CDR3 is TGTGCCAGCCGGACAGGGGTAGACTATGGCTACACCTTC. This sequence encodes CASRTGVDYGYTF. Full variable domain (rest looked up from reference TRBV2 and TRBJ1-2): EPEVTQTPSHQVTQMGQEVILRCVPISNHLYFYWYRQILGQKVEFLVSFYNNEISEKSEIFDDQFSVERPDGSNFTLKIRSTKLEDSAMYFCASRTGVDYGYTFGSGTRLTVV.